This T cell receptor (beta chain) appears in the sequencing data of a study of blood T cell repertoires in COVID-19. Study summary: Acute and convalescent COVID-19 samples came from the United States, Italy and Spain. From T cells, B-cell-depleted T cells, or PBMCs came the material, which was cDNA or gDNA.

Per the original methods: Using reference gene primer amplification, nucleated cell counts were estimated. Repertoires were generated with immunoSEQ multiplex PCR, while TCRdb's copy carries only in-frame clones and drops some. The V and J calls and clone size are taken from that table; D and trimming were inferred from the DNA. The table shows around 300,000 clones, with 80% to 90% occurring only once. Germline CDR1 MNHEY, CDR2 SVGAGI. The ends were cut back, 4 bases at V and 4 bases at J, with 6 bases in the middle. The CDR3 is made up of 12 amino acids. The sequence derives from a middle-aged woman with acute or convalescent COVID-19. V is TRBV6-5 and J is TRBJ2-3; D possibly corresponds to TRBD1 (5 bases). The sequencing sample was made of peripheral blood. The CDR3 DNA sequence: TGTGCCAGCAGTTTCAGGGCAGATACGCAGTATTTT. This translates into CASSFRADTQYF.